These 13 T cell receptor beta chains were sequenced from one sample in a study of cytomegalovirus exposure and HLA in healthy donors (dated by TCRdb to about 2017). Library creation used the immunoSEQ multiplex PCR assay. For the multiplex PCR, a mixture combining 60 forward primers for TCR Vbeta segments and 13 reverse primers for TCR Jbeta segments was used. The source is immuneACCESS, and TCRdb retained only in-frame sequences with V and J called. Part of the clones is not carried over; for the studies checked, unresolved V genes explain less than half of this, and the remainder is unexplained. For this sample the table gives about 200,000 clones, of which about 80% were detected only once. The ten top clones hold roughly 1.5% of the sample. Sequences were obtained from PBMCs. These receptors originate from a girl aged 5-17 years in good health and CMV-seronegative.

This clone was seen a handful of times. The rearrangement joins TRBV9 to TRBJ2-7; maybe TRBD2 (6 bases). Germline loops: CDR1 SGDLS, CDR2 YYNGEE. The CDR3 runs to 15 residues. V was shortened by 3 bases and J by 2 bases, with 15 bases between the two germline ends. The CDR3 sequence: CASSDRDGGAYEQYF. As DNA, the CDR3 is TGTGCCAGCAGCGATAGGGACGGGGGAGCCTACGAGCAGTACTTC.

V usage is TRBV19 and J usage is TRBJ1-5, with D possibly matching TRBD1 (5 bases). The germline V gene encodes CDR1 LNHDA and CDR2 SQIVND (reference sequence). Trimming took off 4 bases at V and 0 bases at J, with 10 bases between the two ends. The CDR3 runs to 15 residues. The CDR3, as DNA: TGTGCCAGTAGTACGACGACAGTTAGCAATCAGCCCCAGCATTTT. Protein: CASSTTTVSNQPQHF.

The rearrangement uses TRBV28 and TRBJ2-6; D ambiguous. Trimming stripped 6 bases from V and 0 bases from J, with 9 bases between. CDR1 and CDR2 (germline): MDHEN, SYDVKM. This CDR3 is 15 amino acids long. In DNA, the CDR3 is TGTGCCAGCAGACGCGGAGCCTCTGGGGCCAACGTCCTGACTTTC. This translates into CASRRGASGANVLTF.

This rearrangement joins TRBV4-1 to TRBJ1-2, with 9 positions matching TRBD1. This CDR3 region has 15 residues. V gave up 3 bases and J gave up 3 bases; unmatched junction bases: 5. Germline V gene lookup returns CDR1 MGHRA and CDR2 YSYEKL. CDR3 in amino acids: CASSHSTGGYYGYTF. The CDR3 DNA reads TGCGCCAGCAGCCACAGTACAGGGGGCTACTATGGCTACACCTTC.

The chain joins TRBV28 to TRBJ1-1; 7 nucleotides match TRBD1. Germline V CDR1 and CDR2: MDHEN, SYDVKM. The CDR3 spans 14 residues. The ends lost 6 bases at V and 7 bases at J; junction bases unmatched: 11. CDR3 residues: CASRLGQPQVEAFF. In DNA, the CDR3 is TGTGCCAGCAGATTGGGACAGCCCCAAGTTGAAGCTTTCTTT.

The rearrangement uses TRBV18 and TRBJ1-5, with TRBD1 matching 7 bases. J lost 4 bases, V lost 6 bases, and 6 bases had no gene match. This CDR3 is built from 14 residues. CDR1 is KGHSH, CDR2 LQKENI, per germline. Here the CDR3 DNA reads TGTGCCAGCTCGGGGGACAGCCTAAATCAGCCCCAGCATTTT. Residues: CASSGDSLNQPQHF. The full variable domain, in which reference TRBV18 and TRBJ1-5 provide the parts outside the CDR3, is NAGVMQNPRHLVRRRGQEARLRCSPMKGHSHVYWYRQLPEEGLKFMVYLQKENIIDESGMPKERFSAEFPKEGPSILRIQQVVRGDSAAYFCASSGDSLNQPQHFGDGTRLSIL.

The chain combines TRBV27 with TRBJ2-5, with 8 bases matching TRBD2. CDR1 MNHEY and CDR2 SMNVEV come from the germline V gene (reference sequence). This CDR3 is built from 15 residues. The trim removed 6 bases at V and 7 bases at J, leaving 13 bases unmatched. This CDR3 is CASSSIAGSLLTQYF. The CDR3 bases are TGTGCCAGCAGCTCTATAGCGGGGAGTCTTTTGACCCAGTACTTC.

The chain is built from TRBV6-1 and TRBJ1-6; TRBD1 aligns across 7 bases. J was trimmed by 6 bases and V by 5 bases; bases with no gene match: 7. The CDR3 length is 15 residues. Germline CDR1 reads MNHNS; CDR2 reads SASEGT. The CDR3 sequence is CASSTSGGINSPLHF. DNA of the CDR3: TGTGCCAGCAGTACCTCAGGGGGTATTAATTCACCCCTCCACTTT.

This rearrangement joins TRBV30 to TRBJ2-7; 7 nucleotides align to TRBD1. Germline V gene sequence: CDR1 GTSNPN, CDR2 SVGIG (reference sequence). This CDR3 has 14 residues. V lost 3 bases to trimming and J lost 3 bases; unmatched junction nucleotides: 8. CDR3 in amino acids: CAWRDRDSYYEQYF. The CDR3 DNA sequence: TGTGCCTGGAGGGACCGGGACAGCTACTACGAGCAGTACTTC.

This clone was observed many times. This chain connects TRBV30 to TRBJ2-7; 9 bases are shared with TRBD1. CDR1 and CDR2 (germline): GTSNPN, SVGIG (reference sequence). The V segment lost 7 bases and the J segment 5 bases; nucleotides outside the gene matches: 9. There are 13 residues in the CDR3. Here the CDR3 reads CASTRQGVHEQYF. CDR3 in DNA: TGTGCCTCCACGAGACAGGGGGTCCACGAGCAGTACTTC.

The CDR3 region is CASGPDRGVSEQYF. For the CDR3, the DNA is TGTGCCAGCGGACCAGACAGGGGGGTCTCCGAGCAGTACTTC. The rearrangement uses TRBV2 and TRBJ2-7; TRBD1 aligns across 9 bases. The germline CDR1 and CDR2 sequences are SNHLY and FYNNEI. V dropped 8 bases and J dropped 6; count of bases not matched to a gene: 11. This CDR3 contains 14 residues.

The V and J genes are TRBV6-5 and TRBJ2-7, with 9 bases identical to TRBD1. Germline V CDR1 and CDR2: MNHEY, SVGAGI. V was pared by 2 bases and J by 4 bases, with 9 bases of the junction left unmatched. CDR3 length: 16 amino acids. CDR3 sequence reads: CASSYLQGAPWYEQYF. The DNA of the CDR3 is TGTGCCAGCAGTTACCTACAGGGGGCACCGTGGTACGAGCAGTACTTC.

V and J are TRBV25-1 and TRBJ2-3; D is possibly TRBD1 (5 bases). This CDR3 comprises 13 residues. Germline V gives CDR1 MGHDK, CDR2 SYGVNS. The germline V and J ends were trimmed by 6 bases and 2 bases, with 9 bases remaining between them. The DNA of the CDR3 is TGTGCCAGCAGCGACAGCCTCACAGATACGCAGTATTTT. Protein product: CASSDSLTDTQYF.